A selection of T cell receptor beta chains follows, all from one sample in a study of T cells in Graves' hyperthyroidism and ophthalmopathy. TCRdb used MiXCR to reprocess the multiplex PCR reads, holding one entry per CDR3 protein. The table shows 600,000 to 800,000 distinct CDR3 sequences, with around a third occurring only once. The sequencing sample was made of blood. These receptors were collected from a woman in her forties with Graves' hyperthyroidism. Both conserved end residues are part of each CDR3.

J gene: TRBJ1-2; V gene: TRBV2; CDR3 protein: CASNQVPNYGYTF
J gene: TRBJ2-7; V gene: TRBV7-9; CDR3 protein: CASSGSSQRPSYEQYF
J gene: TRBJ2-3; V gene: TRBV4-3; CDR3 protein: CASSEGRGTDTQYF
J gene: TRBJ2-7; V gene: TRBV5-1; CDR3 protein: CASRFGLAGGRALEQYF
J gene: TRBJ2-1; V gene: TRBV20-1; CDR3 protein: CSLKREGRYEQFF
J gene: TRBJ1-3; V gene: TRBV29-1; CDR3 protein: CSVGIPDSGNTIYF
J gene: TRBJ1-1; V gene: TRBV7-9; CDR3 protein: CASASPLNTEAFF
J gene: TRBJ2-7; V gene: TRBV13; CDR3 protein: CASSLRSLDNEQYF
J gene: TRBJ2-7; V gene: TRBV11-1; CDR3 protein: CASSVDGPHEQYF
J gene: TRBJ1-4; V gene: TRBV12-3/TRBV12-4; CDR3 protein: CASSLGPSHENEKLFF
J gene: TRBJ2-3; V gene: TRBV25-1; CDR3 protein: CASSDVSGADTQYF
J gene: TRBJ2-5; V gene: TRBV6-4; CDR3 protein: CASSDSGGAGETQYF
J gene: TRBJ2-5; V gene: TRBV29-1; CDR3 protein: CSVPTGGRQETQYF
J gene: TRBJ1-6; V gene: TRBV7-2; CDR3 protein: CASSHGQGGSYNSPLHF
J gene: TRBJ1-5; V gene: TRBV13; CDR3 protein: CASSSGISDSPQHF
J gene: TRBJ2-5; V gene: TRBV12-3/TRBV12-4; CDR3 protein: CASRTLAGATQYF